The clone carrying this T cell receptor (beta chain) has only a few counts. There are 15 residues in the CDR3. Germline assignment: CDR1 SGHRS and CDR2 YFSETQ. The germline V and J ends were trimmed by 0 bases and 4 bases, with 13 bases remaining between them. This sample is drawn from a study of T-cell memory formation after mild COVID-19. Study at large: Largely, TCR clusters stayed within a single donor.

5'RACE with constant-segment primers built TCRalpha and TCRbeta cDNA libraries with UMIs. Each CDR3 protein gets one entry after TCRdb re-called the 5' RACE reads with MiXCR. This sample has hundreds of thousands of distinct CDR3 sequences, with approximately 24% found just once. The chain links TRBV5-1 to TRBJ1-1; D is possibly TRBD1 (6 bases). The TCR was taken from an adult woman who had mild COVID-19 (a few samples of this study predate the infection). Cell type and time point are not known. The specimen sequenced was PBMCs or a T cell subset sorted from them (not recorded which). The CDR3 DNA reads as TGCGCCAGCAGCTTGGATTGGGGGGCCGGCACTGAAGCTTTCTTT. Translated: CASSLDWGAGTEAFF.